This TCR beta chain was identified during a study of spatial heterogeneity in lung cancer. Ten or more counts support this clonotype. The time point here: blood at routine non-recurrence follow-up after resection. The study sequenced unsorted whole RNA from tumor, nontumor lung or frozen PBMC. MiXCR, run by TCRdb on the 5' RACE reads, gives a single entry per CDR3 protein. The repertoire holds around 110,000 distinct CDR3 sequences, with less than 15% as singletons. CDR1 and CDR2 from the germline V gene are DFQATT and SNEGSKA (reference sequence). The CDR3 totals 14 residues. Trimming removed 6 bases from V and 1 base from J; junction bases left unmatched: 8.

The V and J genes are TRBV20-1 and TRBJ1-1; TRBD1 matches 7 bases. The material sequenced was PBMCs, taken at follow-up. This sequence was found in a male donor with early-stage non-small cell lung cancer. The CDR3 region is CSAIRQGANTEAFF. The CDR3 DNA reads TGCAGTGCAATAAGACAGGGCGCGAACACTGAAGCTTTCTTT.